This TCR beta chain is drawn from a study of blood T cell repertoires in COVID-19. Across the study: COVID-19 samples from acute and convalescent phases originated in the United States, Italy and Spain. Sources were T cells, B-cell-depleted T cells, or PBMCs; the material itself was cDNA or gDNA.

Authors' processing steps: Using reference gene primer amplification, nucleated cell counts were estimated. The data were produced by immunoSEQ multiplex PCR, yet TCRdb's version contains in-frame clones alone and is incomplete. The V and J calls and clone size are taken from that table; D and trimming were inferred from the DNA. The table includes about 160,000 clones, about 92% detected once. V shed 10 bases and J 3 bases; nucleotides not matched to a gene: 7. This CDR3 contains 14 residues. Germline V CDR1 and CDR2: ENHRY, SYGVKD. Seattle's cohort entered during active infection and was followed longitudinally.

Material: peripheral blood. The receptor was derived from a woman aged 55-69 years with COVID-19, enrolled during active disease. The chain is built from TRBV10-3 and TRBJ1-4, with 8 bases matching TRBD1. CDR3 amino acids: CATTPTGANEKLFF. In DNA form, the CDR3 reads TGTGCCACGACTCCGACAGGGGCTAATGAAAAACTGTTTTTT.